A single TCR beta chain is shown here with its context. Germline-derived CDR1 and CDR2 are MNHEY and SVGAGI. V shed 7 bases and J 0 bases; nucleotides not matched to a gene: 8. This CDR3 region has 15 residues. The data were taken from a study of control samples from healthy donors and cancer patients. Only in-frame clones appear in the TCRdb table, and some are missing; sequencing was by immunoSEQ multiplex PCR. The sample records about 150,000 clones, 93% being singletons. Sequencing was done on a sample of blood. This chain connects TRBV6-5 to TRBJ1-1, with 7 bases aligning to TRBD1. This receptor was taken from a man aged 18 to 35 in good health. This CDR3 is CASIHTTGMNTEAFF. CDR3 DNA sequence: TGTGCCAGCATCCATACGACAGGGATGAACACTGAAGCTTTCTTT.